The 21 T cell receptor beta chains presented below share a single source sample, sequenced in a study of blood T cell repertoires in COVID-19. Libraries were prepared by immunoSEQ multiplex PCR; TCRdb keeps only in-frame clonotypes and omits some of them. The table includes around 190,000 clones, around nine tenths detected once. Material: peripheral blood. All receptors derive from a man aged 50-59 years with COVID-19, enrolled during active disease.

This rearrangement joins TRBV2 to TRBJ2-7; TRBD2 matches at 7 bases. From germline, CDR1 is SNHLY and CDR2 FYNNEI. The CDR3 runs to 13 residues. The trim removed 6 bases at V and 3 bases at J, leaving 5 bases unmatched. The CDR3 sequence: CASRGRAYYEQYF. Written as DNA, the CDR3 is TGTGCCAGCAGGGGGAGGGCCTACTACGAGCAGTACTTC.

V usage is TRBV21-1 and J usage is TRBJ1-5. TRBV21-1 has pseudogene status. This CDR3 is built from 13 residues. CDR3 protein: CASSKVGGQPQHF. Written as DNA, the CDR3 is TGTGCCAGCAGCAAAGTGGGGGGGCAGCCCCAGCATTTT.

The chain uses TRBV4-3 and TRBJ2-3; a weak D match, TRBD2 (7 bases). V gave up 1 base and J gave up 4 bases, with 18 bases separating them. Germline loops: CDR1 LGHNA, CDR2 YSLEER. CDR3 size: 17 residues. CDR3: CASSQGLSGGAADTQYF. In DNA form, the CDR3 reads TGCGCCAGCAGCCAAGGTCTGTCGGGGGGCGCCGCAGATACGCAGTATTTT.

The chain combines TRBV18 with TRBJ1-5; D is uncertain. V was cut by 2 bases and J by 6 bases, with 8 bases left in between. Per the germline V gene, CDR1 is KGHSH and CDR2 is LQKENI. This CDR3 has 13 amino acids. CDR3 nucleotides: TGTGCCAGCTCACCAGGGGAGGGTCAGCCCCAGCATTTT. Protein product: CASSPGEGQPQHF.

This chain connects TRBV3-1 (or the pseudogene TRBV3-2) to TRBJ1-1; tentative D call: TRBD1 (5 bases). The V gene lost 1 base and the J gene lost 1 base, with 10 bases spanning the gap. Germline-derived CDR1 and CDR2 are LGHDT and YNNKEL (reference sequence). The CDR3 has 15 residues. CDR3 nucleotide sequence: TGTGCCAGCAGCCAAGTTGGGGGGGGGAACACTGAAGCTTTCTTT. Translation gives CASSQVGGGNTEAFF.

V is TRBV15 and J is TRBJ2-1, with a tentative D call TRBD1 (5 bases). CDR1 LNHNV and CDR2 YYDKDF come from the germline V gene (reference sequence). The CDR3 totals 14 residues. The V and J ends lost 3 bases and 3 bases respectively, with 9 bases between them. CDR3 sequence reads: CATSSARGYNEQFF. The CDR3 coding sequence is TGTGCCACCAGCAGTGCAAGGGGCTACAATGAGCAGTTCTTC.

CDR3 residues: CSVEVDRVYGYTF. As DNA, the CDR3 is TGCAGCGTTGAAGTAGACAGGGTCTATGGCTACACCTTC. The gene calls are TRBV29-1 and TRBJ1-2; 7 positions match TRBD1. This CDR3 spans 13 amino acids. The V gene's germline CDR1 is SQVTM and CDR2 ANQGSEA. With 1 base clipped from V and 4 bases from J, the junction kept 3 bases outside the gene matches.

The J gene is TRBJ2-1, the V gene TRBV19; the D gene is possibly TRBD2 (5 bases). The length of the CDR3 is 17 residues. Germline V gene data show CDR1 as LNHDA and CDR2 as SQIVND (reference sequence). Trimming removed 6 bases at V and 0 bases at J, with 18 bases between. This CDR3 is CASRSGGRGSSYNEQFF. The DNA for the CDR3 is TGTGCCAGTAGAAGCGGTGGTCGCGGAAGCTCCTACAATGAGCAGTTCTTC.

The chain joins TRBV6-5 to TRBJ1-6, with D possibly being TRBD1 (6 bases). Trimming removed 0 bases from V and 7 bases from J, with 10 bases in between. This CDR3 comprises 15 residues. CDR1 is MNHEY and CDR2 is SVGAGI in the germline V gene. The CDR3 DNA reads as TGTGCCAGCAGTTACTCGAGGCAGGGGAATTCACCCCTCCACTTT. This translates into CASSYSRQGNSPLHF.

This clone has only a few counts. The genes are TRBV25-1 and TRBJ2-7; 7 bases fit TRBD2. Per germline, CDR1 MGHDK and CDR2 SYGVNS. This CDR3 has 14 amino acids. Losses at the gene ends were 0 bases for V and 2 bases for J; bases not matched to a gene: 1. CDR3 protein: CASSEYGGAYEQYF. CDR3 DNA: TGTGCCAGCAGTGAATATGGGGGGGCCTACGAGCAGTACTTC.

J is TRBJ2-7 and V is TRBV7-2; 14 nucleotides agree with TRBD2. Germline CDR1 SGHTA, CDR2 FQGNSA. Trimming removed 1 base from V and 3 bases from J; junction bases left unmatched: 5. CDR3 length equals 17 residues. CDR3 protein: CASSLGRTSGGNYEQYF. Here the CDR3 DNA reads TGTGCCAGCAGCTTAGGTCGGACTAGCGGGGGGAACTACGAGCAGTACTTC.

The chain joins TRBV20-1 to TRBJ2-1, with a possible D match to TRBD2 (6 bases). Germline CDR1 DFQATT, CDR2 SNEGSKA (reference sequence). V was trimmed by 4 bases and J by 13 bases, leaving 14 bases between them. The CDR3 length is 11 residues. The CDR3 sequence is CSANRLGVQFF. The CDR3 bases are TGCAGTGCTAACCGACTAGGGGTACAGTTCTTC.

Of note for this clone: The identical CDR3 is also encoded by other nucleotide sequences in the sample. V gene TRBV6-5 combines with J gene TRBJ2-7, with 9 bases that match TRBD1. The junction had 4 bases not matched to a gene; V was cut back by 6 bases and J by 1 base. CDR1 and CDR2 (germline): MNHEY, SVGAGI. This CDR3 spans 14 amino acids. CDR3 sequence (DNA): TGTGCCAGCAGCCCCGGGACAGGGTCCTACGAGCAGTACTTC. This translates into CASSPGTGSYEQYF.

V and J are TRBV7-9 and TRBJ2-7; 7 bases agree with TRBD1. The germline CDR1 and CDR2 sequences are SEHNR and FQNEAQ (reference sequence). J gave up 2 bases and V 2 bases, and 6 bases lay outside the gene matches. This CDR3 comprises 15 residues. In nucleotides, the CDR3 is TGTGCCAGCAGCTTAAAGACAGGGATTACCTACGAGCAGTACTTC. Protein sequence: CASSLKTGITYEQYF.

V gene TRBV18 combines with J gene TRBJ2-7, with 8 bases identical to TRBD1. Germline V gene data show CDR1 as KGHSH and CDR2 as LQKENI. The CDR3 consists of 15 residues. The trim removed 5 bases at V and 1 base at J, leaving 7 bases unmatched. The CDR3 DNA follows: TGTGCCAGCTCATCCCAGGGACAGGCTTCCTACGAGCAGTACTTC. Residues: CASSSQGQASYEQYF.

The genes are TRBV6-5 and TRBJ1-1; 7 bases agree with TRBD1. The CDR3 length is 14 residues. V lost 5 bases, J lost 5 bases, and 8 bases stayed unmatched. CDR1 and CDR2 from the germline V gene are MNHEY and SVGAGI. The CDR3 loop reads CASSTQGLGTEAFF. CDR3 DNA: TGTGCCAGCAGTACACAGGGGTTGGGAACTGAAGCTTTCTTT.

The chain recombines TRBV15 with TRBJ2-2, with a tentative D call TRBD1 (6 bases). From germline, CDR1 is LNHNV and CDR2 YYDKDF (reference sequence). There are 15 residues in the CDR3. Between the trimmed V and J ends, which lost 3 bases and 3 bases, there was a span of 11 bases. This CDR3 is CATSSQGSYTGELFF. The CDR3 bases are TGTGCCACCAGCAGTCAGGGGTCCTACACCGGGGAGCTGTTTTTT.

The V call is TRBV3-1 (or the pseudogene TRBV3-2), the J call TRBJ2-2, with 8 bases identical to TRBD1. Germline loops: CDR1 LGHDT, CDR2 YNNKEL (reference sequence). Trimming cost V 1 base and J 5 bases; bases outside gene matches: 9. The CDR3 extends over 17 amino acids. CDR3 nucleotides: TGTGCCAGCAGCCAAGTTCTGGGCAGGGGGCAAACCGGGGAGCTGTTTTTT. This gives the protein CASSQVLGRGQTGELFF.

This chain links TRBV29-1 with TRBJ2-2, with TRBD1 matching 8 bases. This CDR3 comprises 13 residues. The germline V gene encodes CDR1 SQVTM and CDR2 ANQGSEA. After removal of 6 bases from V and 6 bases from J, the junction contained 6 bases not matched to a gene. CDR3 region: CSVAGQGAGELFF. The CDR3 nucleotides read TGCAGCGTCGCTGGACAGGGCGCCGGGGAGCTGTTTTTT.

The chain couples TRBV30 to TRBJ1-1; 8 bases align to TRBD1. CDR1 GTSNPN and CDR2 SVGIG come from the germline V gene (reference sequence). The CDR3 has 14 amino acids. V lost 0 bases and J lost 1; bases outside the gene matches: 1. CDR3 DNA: TGTGCCTGGAGTGTTGACAGGGGGAACACTGAAGCTTTCTTT. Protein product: CAWSVDRGNTEAFF.

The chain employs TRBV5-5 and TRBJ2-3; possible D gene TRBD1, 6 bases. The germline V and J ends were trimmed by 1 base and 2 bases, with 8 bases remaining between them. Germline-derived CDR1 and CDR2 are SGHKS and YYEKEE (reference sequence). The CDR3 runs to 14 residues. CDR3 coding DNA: TGTGCCAGCAGCTTGACAGGGTTCACAGATACGCAGTATTTT. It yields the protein CASSLTGFTDTQYF.